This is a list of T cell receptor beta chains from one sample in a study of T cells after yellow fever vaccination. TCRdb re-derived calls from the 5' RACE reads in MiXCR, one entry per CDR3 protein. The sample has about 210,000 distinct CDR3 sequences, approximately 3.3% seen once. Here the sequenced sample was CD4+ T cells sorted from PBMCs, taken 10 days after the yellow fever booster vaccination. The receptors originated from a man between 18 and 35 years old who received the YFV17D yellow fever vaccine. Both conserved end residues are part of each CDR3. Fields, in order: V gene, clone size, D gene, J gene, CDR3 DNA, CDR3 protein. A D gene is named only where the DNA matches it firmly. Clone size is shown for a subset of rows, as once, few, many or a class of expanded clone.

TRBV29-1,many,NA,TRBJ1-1,TGCAGCGTTGAAGTTTCCGGGACCTACACTGAAGCTTTCTTT,CSVEVSGTYTEAFF
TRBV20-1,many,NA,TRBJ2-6,TGCAGTGCTACAGGACTGGGCGCGCCTGGGGCCAACGTCCTGACTTTC,CSATGLGAPGANVLTF
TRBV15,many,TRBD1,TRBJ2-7,TGTGCCACCAGCAGAGGGGGGACAGCGGACGAGCAGTACTTC,CATSRGGTADEQYF
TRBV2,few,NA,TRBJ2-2,TGTGCCAGCACCTCTGAACACACCGGGGAGCTGTTTTTT,CASTSEHTGELFF
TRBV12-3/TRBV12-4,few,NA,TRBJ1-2,TGTGCCAGCAGTCCAGAGGGAAGAGCCTATGGCTACACCTTC,CASSPEGRAYGYTF
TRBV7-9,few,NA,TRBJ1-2,TGTGCCAGCAGCTTAAGCTTAGGTGGCTACACCTTC,CASSLSLGGYTF
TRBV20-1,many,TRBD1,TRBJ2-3,TGCAGTGCTGCCCGACAGGGGACAGATACGCAGTATTTT,CSAARQGTDTQYF
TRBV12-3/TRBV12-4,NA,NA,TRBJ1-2,TGTGCCAGCGGTACGTCGGGCTACACCTTC,CASGTSGYTF
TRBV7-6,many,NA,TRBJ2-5,TGTGCCAGCAGCCCGCTCGGCGGAGAGACCCAGTACTTC,CASSPLGGETQYF
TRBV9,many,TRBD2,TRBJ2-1,TGTGCCAGCAGCGCGACTCCAACTAGCGGGGGGGCCTATGAGCAGTTCTTC,CASSATPTSGGAYEQFF
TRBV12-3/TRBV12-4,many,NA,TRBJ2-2,TGTGCCAGCAGTACTCAGACCGGGGAGCTGTTTTTT,CASSTQTGELFF
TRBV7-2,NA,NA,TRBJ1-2,TGTGCCAGCAGCTTAGTCAGAGGCGGGGCCTATGGCTACACCTTC,CASSLVRGGAYGYTF
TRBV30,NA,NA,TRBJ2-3,TGTGCCTGGAGTACGAAAGGGGATACGCAGTATTTT,CAWSTKGDTQYF
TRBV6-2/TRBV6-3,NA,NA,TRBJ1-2,TGTGCCAGCAGTTACTCGACGCCGTTGGGCTACACCTTC,CASSYSTPLGYTF
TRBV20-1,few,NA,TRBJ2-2,TGCAGTGCTAGCGGCGGCCGAAACACCGGGGAGCTGTTTTTT,CSASGGRNTGELFF
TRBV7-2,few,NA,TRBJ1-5,TGTGCCAGCAGCCTCTTGAAGTATAGCAATCAGCCCCAGCATTTT,CASSLLKYSNQPQHF
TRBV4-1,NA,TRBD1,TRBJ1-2,TGCGCCAGCAGCCAAGCACCGGGACAGGGGGCGCGAGGCTACACCTTC,CASSQAPGQGARGYTF
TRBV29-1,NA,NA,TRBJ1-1,TGCAGCGGGAGGGAGTTCACTGAAGCTTTCTTT,CSGREFTEAFF
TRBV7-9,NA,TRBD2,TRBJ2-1,TGTGCCAGCAGCTTATTTCGCCTAGCGGCTACATACAATGAGCAGTTCTTC,CASSLFRLAATYNEQFF
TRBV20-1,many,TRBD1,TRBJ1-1,TGCAGTGCTAGAGACCCAGCAAGGGGGCTGGATGAAGCTTTCTTT,CSARDPARGLDEAFF
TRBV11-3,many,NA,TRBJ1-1,TGTGCCAGCAGCATAACAGATAACACTGAAGCTTTCTTT,CASSITDNTEAFF
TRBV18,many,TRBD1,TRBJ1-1,TGTGCCAGCTCACAGGGACAGTTAAACACTGAAGCTTTCTTT,CASSQGQLNTEAFF
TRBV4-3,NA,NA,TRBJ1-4,TGCGCCAGCAGCCAAGATCAGGGAAGATGGGGGGCTTTCGAAAAACTGTTTTTT,CASSQDQGRWGAFEKLFF